This is a list of T cell receptor beta chains from one sample in a study of T cells in localized non-small cell lung cancer. Profiled with immunoSEQ multiplex PCR; TCRdb holds only in-frame clones, not every one. The data show some 80,000 clones, about four fifths seen once. The material was peripheral blood, obtained before any cancer treatment. These receptors all come from a man aged 35-69 years with stage I lung adenocarcinoma. Each CDR3 is given with its conserved first and last residue. A D gene is named only where the DNA matches it firmly. A row's size may be missing; if present it is once, few, many or a size class.

size: once; D: TRBD2; V: TRBV5-4; J: TRBJ2-5; DNA: TGTGCCAGCAGCTTCCGGGCGGGGGGAGAGACCCAGTACTTC; CDR3: CASSFRAGGETQYF
size: .; D: .; V: TRBV4-1; J: TRBJ2-7; DNA: TGCGCCAGCAGCCACGCCATAGCAACAAGCTCCTACGAGCAGTACTTC; CDR3: CASSHAIATSSYEQYF
size: .; D: TRBD1; V: TRBV29-1; J: TRBJ2-7; DNA: TGCAGCGTTATCGTGACAGGGGTCTCTGGCGAGCAGTACTTC; CDR3: CSVIVTGVSGEQYF
size: .; D: .; V: TRBV19; J: TRBJ1-2; DNA: TGTGCCAGTAGTAGGGCGCGTGGCTACACCTTC; CDR3: CASSRARGYTF
size: .; D: .; V: TRBV5-1; J: TRBJ2-2; DNA: TGCGCCAGCAGCACCACCAGGGTAGGAGTGGACGGGGAGCTGTTTTTT; CDR3: CASSTTRVGVDGELFF
size: .; D: TRBD2; V: TRBV7-3; J: TRBJ2-2; DNA: TGTGCCAGCAGCTTAAGGGGAGGGGACGGCACCGGGGAGCTGTTTTTT; CDR3: CASSLRGGDGTGELFF
size: .; D: .; V: TRBV6-5; J: TRBJ2-1; DNA: TGTGCCAGCAGTTACGGGGGAGGCAATGAGCAGTTCTTC; CDR3: CASSYGGGNEQFF
size: .; D: .; V: TRBV7-2; J: TRBJ1-1; DNA: TGTGCCAGCAGCTTAGAGGGGGGGCGGGCCACTGAAGCTTTCTTT; CDR3: CASSLEGGRATEAFF
size: .; D: .; V: TRBV6-1; J: TRBJ2-7; DNA: TGTGCCAGCAAAAGACAGGCGGGGGAATACGAGCAGTACTTC; CDR3: CASKRQAGEYEQYF
size: .; D: TRBD2; V: TRBV4-2; J: TRBJ2-1; DNA: TGTGCCAGCACCATGAGGACTAGCGGGAGGAATGAGCAGTTCTTC; CDR3: CASTMRTSGRNEQFF
size: few; D: TRBD2; V: TRBV7-8; J: TRBJ2-7; DNA: TGTGCCAGCAGCGTTATGGGGACTAGCGGGAGGAGCTACGAGCAGTACTTC; CDR3: CASSVMGTSGRSYEQYF
size: once; D: TRBD1; V: TRBV5-1; J: TRBJ1-5; DNA: TGCGCCAGCAGCCCAACACCGACAGGGGGCGGCAATCAGCCCCAGCATTTT; CDR3: CASSPTPTGGGNQPQHF
size: .; D: .; V: TRBV5-1; J: TRBJ2-6; DNA: TGCGCCAGCAGCCTGACAGGAACTGGGGCCAACGTCCTGACTTTC; CDR3: CASSLTGTGANVLTF
size: .; D: .; V: TRBV27; J: TRBJ1-4; DNA: TGTGCCAGCAGTTTATTGAGGGGACTGTTTACGATGGGTCTGGGGGACAATGAAAAACTGTTTTTT; CDR3: CASSLLRGLFTMGLGDNEKLFF
size: few; D: TRBD1; V: TRBV7-8; J: TRBJ1-6; DNA: TGTGCCAGCAGCCAAACCAGACAGGGGTACAATTCACCCCTCCACTTT; CDR3: CASSQTRQGYNSPLHF
size: .; D: TRBD1; V: TRBV6-6; J: TRBJ1-5; DNA: TGTGCCAGCAGTTACCCGACAGGGGCGCCAGGTCAGCCCCAGCATTTT; CDR3: CASSYPTGAPGQPQHF
size: .; D: TRBD2; V: TRBV28; J: TRBJ2-1; DNA: TGTGCCAGCAGTGCCAGACTAAGCGGGGGGATCAATGAGCAGTTCTTC; CDR3: CASSARLSGGINEQFF
size: .; D: TRBD2; V: TRBV28; J: TRBJ2-1; DNA: TGTGCCAGCAGCCAGACTAGCGGGAGTTCCTACAATGAGCAGTTCTTC; CDR3: CASSQTSGSSYNEQFF
size: .; D: TRBD1; V: TRBV19; J: TRBJ1-2; DNA: TGTGCCAGTAGGGACAGGGGATATGGCTACACCTTC; CDR3: CASRDRGYGYTF